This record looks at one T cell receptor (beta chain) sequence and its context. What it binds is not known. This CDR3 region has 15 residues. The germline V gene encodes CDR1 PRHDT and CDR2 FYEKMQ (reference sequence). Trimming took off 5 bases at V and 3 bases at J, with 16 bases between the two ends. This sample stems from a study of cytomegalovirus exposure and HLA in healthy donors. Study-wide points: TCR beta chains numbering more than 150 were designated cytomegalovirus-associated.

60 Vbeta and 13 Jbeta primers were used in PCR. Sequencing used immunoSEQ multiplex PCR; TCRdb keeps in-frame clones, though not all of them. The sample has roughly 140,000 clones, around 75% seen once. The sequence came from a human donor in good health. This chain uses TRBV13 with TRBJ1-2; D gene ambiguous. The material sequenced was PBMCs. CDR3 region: CASSRIRELDYGYTF. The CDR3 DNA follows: TGTGCCAGCAGCCGAATCCGGGAACTAGACTATGGCTACACCTTC.